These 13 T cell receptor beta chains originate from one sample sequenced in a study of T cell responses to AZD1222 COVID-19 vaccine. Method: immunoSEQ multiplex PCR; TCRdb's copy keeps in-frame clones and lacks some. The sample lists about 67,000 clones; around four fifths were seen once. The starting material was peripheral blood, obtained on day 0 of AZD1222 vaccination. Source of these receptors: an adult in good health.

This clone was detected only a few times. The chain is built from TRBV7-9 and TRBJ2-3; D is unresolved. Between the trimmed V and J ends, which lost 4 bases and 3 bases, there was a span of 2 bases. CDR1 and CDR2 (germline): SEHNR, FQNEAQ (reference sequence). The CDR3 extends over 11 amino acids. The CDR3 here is CASSWTDTQYF. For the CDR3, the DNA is TGTGCCAGCAGCTGGACAGATACGCAGTATTTT.

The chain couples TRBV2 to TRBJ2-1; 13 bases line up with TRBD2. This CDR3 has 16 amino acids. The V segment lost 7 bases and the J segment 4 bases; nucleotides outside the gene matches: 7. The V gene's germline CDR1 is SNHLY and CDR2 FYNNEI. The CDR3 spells CASIPTSGGGYNEQFF. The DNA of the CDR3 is TGTGCCAGCATCCCAACTAGCGGGGGGGGTTACAATGAGCAGTTCTTC.

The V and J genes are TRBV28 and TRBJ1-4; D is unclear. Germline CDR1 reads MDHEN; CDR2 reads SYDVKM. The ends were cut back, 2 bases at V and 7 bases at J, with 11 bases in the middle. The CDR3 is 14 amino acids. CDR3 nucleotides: TGTGCCAGCAGTTTACCGGCACGAGGTGAAAAACTGTTTTTT. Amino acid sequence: CASSLPARGEKLFF.

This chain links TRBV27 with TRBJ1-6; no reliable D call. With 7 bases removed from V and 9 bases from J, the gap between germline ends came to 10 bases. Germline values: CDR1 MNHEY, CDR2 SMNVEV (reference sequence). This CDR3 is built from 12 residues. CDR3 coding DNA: TGTGCCAGCACCTCGGGGTTTTCACCCCTCCACTTT. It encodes CASTSGFSPLHF.

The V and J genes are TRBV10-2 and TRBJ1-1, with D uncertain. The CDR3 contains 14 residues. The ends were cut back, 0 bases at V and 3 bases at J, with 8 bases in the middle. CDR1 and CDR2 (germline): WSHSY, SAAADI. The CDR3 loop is CASSESAFYTEAFF. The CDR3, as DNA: TGCGCCAGCAGTGAGTCGGCGTTCTACACTGAAGCTTTCTTT.

The CDR3 bases are TGTGCCAGCAGTTTAGCCGACAGAGGCGCCCTTGGCTATGGCTACACCTTC. Its translation is CASSLADRGALGYGYTF. V is TRBV28 and J is TRBJ1-2; TRBD1 might be the D (5 bases). The CDR3 totals 17 residues. Germline V gene lookup returns CDR1 MDHEN and CDR2 SYDVKM. V was pared by 2 bases and J by 4 bases, with 20 bases between.

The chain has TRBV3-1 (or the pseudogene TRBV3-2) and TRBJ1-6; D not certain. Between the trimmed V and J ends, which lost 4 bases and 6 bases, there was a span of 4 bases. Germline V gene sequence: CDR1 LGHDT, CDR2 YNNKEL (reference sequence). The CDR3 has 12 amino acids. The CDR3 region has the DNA TGTGCCAGCAGCCGGCTTAATTCACCCCTCCACTTT. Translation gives CASSRLNSPLHF.

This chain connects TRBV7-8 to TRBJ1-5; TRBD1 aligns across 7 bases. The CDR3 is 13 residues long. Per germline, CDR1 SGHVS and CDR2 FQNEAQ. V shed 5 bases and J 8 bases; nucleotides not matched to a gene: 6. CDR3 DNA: TGTGCCAGCAGCCGGGACAGCTGGGAGCCCCAGCATTTT. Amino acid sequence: CASSRDSWEPQHF.

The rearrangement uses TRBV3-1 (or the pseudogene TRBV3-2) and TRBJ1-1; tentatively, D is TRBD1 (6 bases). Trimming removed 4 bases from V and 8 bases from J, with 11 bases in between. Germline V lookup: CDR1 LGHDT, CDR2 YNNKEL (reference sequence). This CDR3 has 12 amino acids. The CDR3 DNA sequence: TGTGCCAGCAGCCTTCAGGACAGAGAAGCTTTCTTT. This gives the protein CASSLQDREAFF.

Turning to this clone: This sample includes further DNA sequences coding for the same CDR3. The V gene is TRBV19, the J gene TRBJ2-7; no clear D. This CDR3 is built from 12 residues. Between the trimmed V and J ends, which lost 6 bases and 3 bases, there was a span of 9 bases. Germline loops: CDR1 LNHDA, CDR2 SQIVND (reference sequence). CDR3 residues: CASSPGLYEQYF. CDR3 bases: TGTGCCAGTAGCCCAGGCCTCTACGAGCAGTACTTC.

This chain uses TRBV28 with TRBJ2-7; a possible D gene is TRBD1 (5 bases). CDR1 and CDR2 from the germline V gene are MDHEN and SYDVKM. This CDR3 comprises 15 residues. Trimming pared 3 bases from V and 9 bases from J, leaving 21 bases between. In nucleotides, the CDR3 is TGTGCCAGCAGTTTTCAGGGCCAAGCTCCCGTTGGGCAGTACTTC. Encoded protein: CASSFQGQAPVGQYF.

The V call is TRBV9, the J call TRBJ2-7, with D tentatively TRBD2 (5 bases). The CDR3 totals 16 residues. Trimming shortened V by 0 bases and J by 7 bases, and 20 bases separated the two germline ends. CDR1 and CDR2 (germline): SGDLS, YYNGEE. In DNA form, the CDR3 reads TGTGCCAGCAGCGTAGGGGTTGAGGGCGAAAGGAGGGAGCAGTACTTC. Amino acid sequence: CASSVGVEGERREQYF.

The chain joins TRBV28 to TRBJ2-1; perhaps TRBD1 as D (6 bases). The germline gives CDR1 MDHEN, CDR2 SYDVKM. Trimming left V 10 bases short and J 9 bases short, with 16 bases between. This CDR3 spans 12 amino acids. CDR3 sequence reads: CATERVGGEQFF. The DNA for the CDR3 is TGTGCCACCGAAAGAGTAGGGGGTGAGCAGTTCTTC.